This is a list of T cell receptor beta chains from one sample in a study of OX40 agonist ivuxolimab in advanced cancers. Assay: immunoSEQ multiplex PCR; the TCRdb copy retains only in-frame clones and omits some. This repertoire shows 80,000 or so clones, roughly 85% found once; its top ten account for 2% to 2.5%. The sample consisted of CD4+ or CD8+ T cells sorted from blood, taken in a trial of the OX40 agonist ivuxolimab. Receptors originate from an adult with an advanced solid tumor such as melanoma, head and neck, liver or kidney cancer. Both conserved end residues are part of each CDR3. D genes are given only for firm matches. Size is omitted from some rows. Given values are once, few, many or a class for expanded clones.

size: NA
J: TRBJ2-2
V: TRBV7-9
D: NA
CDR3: CASSLGQGDTGELFF
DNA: TGTGCCAGCAGCTTAGGGCAGGGTGATACCGGGGAGCTGTTTTTT

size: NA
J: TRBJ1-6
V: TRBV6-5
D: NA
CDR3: CASSFSRQGDSPLHF
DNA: TGTGCCAGCAGTTTTAGTAGGCAGGGTGATTCACCCCTCCACTTT

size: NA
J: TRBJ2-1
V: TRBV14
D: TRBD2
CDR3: CASSQGGLAGYNEQFF
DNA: TGTGCCAGCAGCCAAGGGGGACTAGCAGGCTACAATGAGCAGTTCTTC

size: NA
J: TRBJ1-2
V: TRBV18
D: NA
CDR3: CASSPPAGQPGYTF
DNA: TGTGCCAGCTCACCACCGGCAGGGCAACCTGGCTACACCTTC

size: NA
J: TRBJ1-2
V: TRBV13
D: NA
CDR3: CASSLEAGYGYTF
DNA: TGTGCCAGCAGCTTAGAGGCAGGCTATGGCTACACCTTC

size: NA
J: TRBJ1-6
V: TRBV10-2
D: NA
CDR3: CASSESDDSPLHF
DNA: TGCGCCAGCAGTGAGTCAGACGATTCACCCCTCCACTTT

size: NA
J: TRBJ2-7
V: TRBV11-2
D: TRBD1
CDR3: CASSLVRQGHEQYF
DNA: TGTGCCAGCAGCTTAGTCCGACAGGGCCACGAGCAGTACTTC

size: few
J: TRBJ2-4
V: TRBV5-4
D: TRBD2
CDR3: CASSLEAGIAKNIQYF
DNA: TGTGCCAGCAGCTTGGAAGCGGGGATAGCCAAAAACATTCAGTACTTC

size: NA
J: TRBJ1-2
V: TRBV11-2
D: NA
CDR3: CASSFATDTRGYTF
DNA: TGTGCCAGCAGCTTCGCAACGGACACTCGGGGCTACACCTTC

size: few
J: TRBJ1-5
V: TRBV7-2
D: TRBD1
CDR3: CASSPTGQPNQPQHF
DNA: TGTGCCAGCAGCCCAACGGGACAGCCAAATCAGCCCCAGCATTTT

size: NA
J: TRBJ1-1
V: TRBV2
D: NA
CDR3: CASRNGVNTEAFF
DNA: TGTGCCAGCAGGAACGGGGTGAACACTGAAGCTTTCTTT

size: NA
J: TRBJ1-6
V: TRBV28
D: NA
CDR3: CASVTRAIYNSPLHF
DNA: TGTGCCAGCGTTACCCGGGCCATCTATAATTCACCCCTCCACTTT

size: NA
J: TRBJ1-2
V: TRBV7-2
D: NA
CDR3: CASSLESQNYGYTF
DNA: TGTGCCAGCAGCTTAGAAAGCCAGAACTATGGCTACACCTTC

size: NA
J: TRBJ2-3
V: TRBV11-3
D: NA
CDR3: CASSLATGITDTQYF
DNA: TGTGCCAGCAGCTTAGCAACAGGGATCACAGATACGCAGTATTTT

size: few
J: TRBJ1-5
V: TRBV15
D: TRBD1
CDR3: CATSRTGGNQPQHF
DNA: TGTGCCACCAGCAGAACAGGGGGCAATCAGCCCCAGCATTTT

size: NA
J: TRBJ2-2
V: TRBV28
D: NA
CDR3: CASSLPNTGELFF
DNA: TGTGCCAGCAGCCTGCCGAACACCGGGGAGCTGTTTTTT

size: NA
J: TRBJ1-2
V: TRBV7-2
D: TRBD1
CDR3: CASSPSDRINYGYTF
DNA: TGTGCCAGCAGCCCTTCGGACAGGATAAACTATGGCTACACCTTC

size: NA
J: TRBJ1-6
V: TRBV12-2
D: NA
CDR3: CASRLEGSSPRLFNSPLHF
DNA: TGTGCAAGTCGCTTAGAGGGCAGCAGTCCGCGGCTATTCAATTCACCCCTCCACTTT

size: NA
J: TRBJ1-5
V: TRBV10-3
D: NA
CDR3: CATTGEYNQPQHF
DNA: TGTGCCACCACTGGGGAATACAATCAGCCCCAGCATTTT

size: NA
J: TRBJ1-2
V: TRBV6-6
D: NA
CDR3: CASSYGYDAAGGYTF
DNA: TGTGCCAGCAGTTACGGGTATGACGCGGCGGGCGGCTACACCTTC